The TCR beta chain described here comes from a study of CD8 T cells in ankylosing spondylitis. Ten or more counts support this clonotype. TCRdb re-called the 5' RACE reads with MiXCR, one entry per CDR3 protein. The sample includes more than 95,000 distinct CDR3 sequences, about 8.5% of them seen just once. CDR1 is MGHRA, CDR2 YSYEKL, per germline. V dropped 4 bases and J dropped 8 bases, with 20 bases sitting between them. The CDR3 has 15 amino acids. This TCR was sampled from a male donor with ankylosing spondylitis or in good health (not recorded which). This rearrangement joins TRBV4-1 to TRBJ1-2; D is perhaps TRBD1 (5 bases). The sequencing sample was made of blood, either unsorted or a sorted T cell fraction (not recorded which). The CDR3 region is CASSPGGRGRPGYTF. The CDR3, as DNA: TGCGCCAGCAGCCCCGGCGGGAGGGGACGGCCCGGCTACACCTTC.